The 23 T cell receptor beta chains below all came from one sample that was sequenced in a study of T cells after yellow fever vaccination. TCRdb re-called the 5' RACE reads through MiXCR, storing one row per CDR3 protein. Among 250,000 to 400,000 distinct CDR3 sequences, around 4.3% were seen once, and the ten largest hold just under 20%. The input for sequencing was PBMCs, taken 15 days after the yellow fever booster vaccination. These receptor sequences come from a man younger than 30 who received the YFV17D yellow fever vaccine.

This rearrangement joins TRBV7-2 to TRBJ2-5; the D gene is possibly TRBD1 (5 bases). The CDR3 runs 14 residues. V was pared by 1 base and J by 5 bases, with 11 bases between. The germline V gene has CDR1 SGHTA and CDR2 FQGNSA. The CDR3 spells CASSLGQPPETQYF. The CDR3 DNA is TGTGCCAGCAGCTTAGGACAGCCGCCCGAGACCCAGTACTTC. The complete variable domain, with remaining parts taken from reference TRBV7-2 and TRBJ2-5, reads GAGVSQSPSNKVTEKGKDVELRCDPISGHTALYWYRQSLGQGLEFLIYFQGNSAPDKSGLPSDRFSAERTGGSVSTLTIQRTQQEDSAVYLCASSLGQPPETQYFGPGTRLLVL.

This clonotype came up many times. The chain links TRBV4-1 to TRBJ2-3; 8 positions match TRBD2. V shed 4 bases, J shed 2 bases, and the junction held 8 bases outside the gene matches. The V gene's germline CDR1 is MGHRA and CDR2 YSYEKL. The CDR3 totals 16 residues. Written as DNA, the CDR3 is TGCGCCAGCAGCCCCGGGGGGGTAGCGGTCACAGATACGCAGTATTTT. Translation: CASSPGGVAVTDTQYF.

This clonotype occurred many times. The chain joins TRBV7-2 to TRBJ1-1; tentative D call: TRBD1 (6 bases). Germline CDR1 reads SGHTA; CDR2 reads FQGNSA. The CDR3 has 18 amino acids. Trimming pared 2 bases from V and 0 bases from J, leaving 19 bases between. For the CDR3, the DNA is TGTGCCAGCAGCTTAAGCCTGACAGGCGGGTTCATGAACACTGAAGCTTTCTTT. Translated: CASSLSLTGGFMNTEAFF.

This clonotype was detected many times. The chain uses TRBV10-3 and TRBJ2-1; 10 bases map to TRBD1. The CDR3 sequence is 14 residues long. J lost 12 bases, V lost 2 bases, and 7 bases had no gene match. Germline V gives CDR1 ENHRY, CDR2 SYGVKD. CDR3 protein: CAISEGTGVGRQFF. CDR3 in DNA: TGTGCCATCAGTGAGGGGACAGGGGTGGGGAGGCAGTTCTTC.

This clonotype was recorded many times. The chain has TRBV4-1 and TRBJ2-1; D possibly corresponds to TRBD2 (6 bases). The CDR3 sequence is 16 residues long. V was trimmed by 1 base and J by 2 bases, leaving 12 bases between them. The germline V gene has CDR1 MGHRA and CDR2 YSYEKL. CDR3 DNA: TGCGCCAGCAGCCAAGTTAAGCGGGTGACCTACAATGAGCAGTTCTTC. It specifies CASSQVKRVTYNEQFF.

This clonotype was recorded at least ten times. This chain connects TRBV4-3 to TRBJ1-5; D unresolved. Germline CDR1 and CDR2: LGHNA and YSLEER. Trimming left V 0 bases short and J 3 bases short, with 6 bases between. The CDR3 consists of 14 residues. CDR3 protein: CASSQELLNQPQHF. In nucleotides, the CDR3 is TGCGCCAGCAGCCAAGAGCTGCTCAATCAGCCCCAGCATTTT.

This clonotype has at least ten counts. This chain links TRBV7-2 with TRBJ2-3; unclear D gene. V was pared by 2 bases and J by 0 bases, with 12 bases between. In germline, CDR1 is SGHTA, CDR2 FQGNSA. The CDR3 is 16 amino acids. The CDR3 sequence is CASSLSRAVSTDTQYF. Written as DNA, the CDR3 is TGTGCCAGCAGCTTAAGTCGGGCAGTAAGCACAGATACGCAGTATTTT.

This clonotype was counted only a few times. The chain combines TRBV11-2 with TRBJ1-2; D gene ambiguous. Germline CDR1 is SGHAT and CDR2 is FQNNGV. Trimming stripped 1 base from V and 4 bases from J, with 7 bases between. The CDR3 consists of 13 residues. The CDR3 DNA sequence: TGTGCCAGCAGCTTAGGTCGGTCCTATGGCTACACCTTC. It specifies CASSLGRSYGYTF. The variable domain in full, with the rest retrieved from reference TRBV11-2 and TRBJ1-2, is EAGVAQSPRYKIIEKRQSVAFWCNPISGHATLYWYQQILGQGPKLLIQFQNNGVVDDSQLPKDRFSAERLKGVDSTLKIQPAKLEDSAVYLCASSLGRSYGYTFGSGTRLTVV.

V usage is TRBV6-5 and J usage is TRBJ2-1; the match to TRBD2 covers 10 bases. The CDR3 spans 17 residues. Unmatched junction bases numbered 19, after V lost 8 bases and J lost 9 bases. Germline V lookup: CDR1 MNHEY, CDR2 SVGAGI. The CDR3 spells CASCDKGASGGGGEQFF. As DNA, the CDR3 is TGTGCCAGCTGCGATAAGGGGGCTAGCGGGGGTGGAGGTGAGCAGTTCTTC.

This clonotype was seen only a few times. The V gene is TRBV7-3, the J gene TRBJ2-1; D possibly matches TRBD1 or TRBD2 (6 bases each). Looked up from germline, CDR1 is SGHTA and CDR2 is FQGTGA. With 5 bases removed from V and 7 bases from J, the gap between germline ends came to 21 bases. This CDR3 is 16 amino acids long. The CDR3 DNA is TGTGCCAGCAGCCGATTAGTAGGGGGGCCCCGAAATGAGCAGTTCTTC. Its protein product is CASSRLVGGPRNEQFF. Full variable domain (outside the CDR3, taken from reference TRBV7-3 and TRBJ2-1): GAGVSQTPSNKVTEKGKYVELRCDPISGHTALYWYRQSLGQGPEFLIYFQGTGAADDSGLPNDRFFAVRPEGSVSTLKIQRTERGDSAVYLCASSRLVGGPRNEQFFGPGTRLTVL.

The CDR3 reads CSARVGAAISYNEQFF. In DNA form, the CDR3 reads TGCAGTGCTAGAGTAGGGGCAGCCATTTCCTACAATGAGCAGTTCTTC. The gene calls are TRBV20-1 and TRBJ2-1; perhaps TRBD1 as D (5 bases). The V end was cut by 1 base, the J end by 1 base, with 14 bases between. CDR3 length equals 16 residues. Per germline, CDR1 DFQATT and CDR2 SNEGSKA (reference sequence).

This clonotype was observed a handful of times. CDR3 in amino acids: CASSSVAGGTYNEQFF. CDR3 nucleotides: TGCGCCAGCAGCAGTGTAGCGGGGGGTACCTACAATGAGCAGTTCTTC. This chain uses TRBV5-1 with TRBJ2-1; 10 bases align to TRBD2. The germline gives CDR1 SGHRS, CDR2 YFSETQ. This CDR3 is built from 16 residues. Losses at the gene ends were 4 bases for V and 2 bases for J; bases not matched to a gene: 6.

This clonotype has just a few counts. The V call is TRBV29-1, the J call TRBJ2-6; D ambiguous. The CDR3 has 13 residues. V was clipped by 4 bases and J by 4 bases, with 8 bases between them. Germline assignment: CDR1 SQVTM and CDR2 ANQGSEA. The CDR3 coding sequence is TGCAGCGTTGGTGACTCCGGGGCCAACGTCCTGACTTTC. It yields the protein CSVGDSGANVLTF.

This clonotype has at least ten counts. V and J are TRBV28 and TRBJ2-7, with D tentatively TRBD1 (5 bases). Trimming left V 6 bases short and J 2 bases short, with 11 bases between. In germline, CDR1 is MDHEN, CDR2 SYDVKM. The CDR3 is made up of 13 amino acids. The chain's CDR3 is CASSWGGAYEQYV. CDR3 nucleotide sequence: TGTGCCAGCAGCTGGGGCGGAGCCTACGAGCAGTACGTC.

In regard to this clonotype: Possible read error: a much larger clone is one base away. V usage is TRBV20-1 and J usage is TRBJ1-4, with no clear D. This CDR3 contains 14 residues. The germline V gene has CDR1 DFQATT and CDR2 SNEGSKA (reference sequence). The CDR3 loop is CSARGTILGEKLIF. The CDR3 DNA reads as TGCAGTGCTAGAGGGACCATCCTCGGTGAAAAACTGATTTTT.

This clonotype appeared a few times. This rearrangement joins TRBV12-3 or TRBV12-4 to TRBJ1-1; no clear D gene. Trimming cost V 3 bases and J 5 bases, with 10 bases left between them. This CDR3 is 13 amino acids long. The CDR3 region is CASSFSGSTEAFF. The DNA for the CDR3 is TGTGCCAGCAGTTTTTCGGGGTCTACTGAAGCTTTCTTT.

Only a few counts were recorded for this clonotype. The chain employs TRBV15 and TRBJ1-1; TRBD1 might be the D (6 bases). Germline V CDR1 and CDR2: LNHNV, YYDKDF (reference sequence). The CDR3 is made up of 13 amino acids. V shed 9 bases and J shed 5 bases, with 16 bases lying between them. In DNA, the CDR3 is TGTGCCACTTCGGGGGGGCGAGGAACTGAAGCTTTCTTT. This sequence encodes CATSGGRGTEAFF.

The rearrangement joins TRBV19 to TRBJ1-2; 9 bases fit TRBD1. Losses at the gene ends were 6 bases for V and 4 bases for J; bases not matched to a gene: 6. Germline V gene sequence: CDR1 LNHDA, CDR2 SQIVND (reference sequence). The CDR3 loop spans 14 amino acids. The CDR3 DNA reads as TGTGCCAGTAGGGACCGGGACAGGGCCTATGGCTACACCTTC. Protein sequence: CASRDRDRAYGYTF.

The chain combines TRBV18 with TRBJ2-7; 13 bases map to TRBD2. CDR1 is KGHSH, CDR2 LQKENI, per germline. Trimming at V came to 6 bases and at J to 4 bases, leaving 3 bases not matched to a gene. This CDR3 has 14 residues. The CDR3 nucleotides are TGTGCCAGCTCTCCGACTAGCGGGGGGTACGAGCAGTACTTC. Its protein is CASSPTSGGYEQYF.

This clonotype was detected ten times or more. This sequence joins TRBV7-6 and TRBJ2-7; D might be TRBD2 (6 bases). The CDR3 sequence is 14 residues long. Per germline, CDR1 SGHVS and CDR2 FNYEAQ. V lost 5 bases and J lost 5, with 16 bases in between. The CDR3 sequence: CASSTTLGGNEQYF. The CDR3 nucleotides read TGTGCCAGCAGCACAACCCTGGGCGGGAACGAGCAGTACTTC.

This clonotype has only a few counts. The chain carries TRBV5-1 and TRBJ2-2; the D is unclear. The germline V gene encodes CDR1 SGHRS and CDR2 YFSETQ. This CDR3 comprises 15 residues. The V and J ends lost 0 bases and 1 base respectively, with 7 bases between them. The CDR3 is CASSLGNMNTGELFF. The DNA of the CDR3 is TGCGCCAGCAGCTTGGGGAATATGAACACCGGGGAGCTGTTTTTT.

CDR3: CASSPWATEAFF. The CDR3 nucleotides read TGTGCCAGCAGCCCCTGGGCCACTGAAGCTTTCTTT. V gene TRBV6-2 or TRBV6-3 combines with J gene TRBJ1-1; D is uncertain. Trimming took off 6 bases at V and 4 bases at J, with 9 bases between the two ends. The germline gives CDR1 MNHEY, CDR2 SVGEGT. The length of the CDR3 is 12 residues.

This clonotype has at least ten counts. This rearrangement joins TRBV4-2 to TRBJ2-7, with D possibly TRBD2 on 7 matching bases. The CDR3 sequence is 16 residues long. In germline, CDR1 is LGHNA, CDR2 YNFKEQ. Trimming took off 3 bases at V and 3 bases at J, with 18 bases between the two ends. CDR3 DNA sequence: TGTGCCAGCAGCCAGTCGTCGCGGGGGCAAAACTACGAGCAGTACTTC. Its translation: CASSQSSRGQNYEQYF.